This note documents a single T cell receptor (beta chain) sequence. Its specificity is unknown. This CDR3 spans 14 amino acids. Germline trimming cut 10 bases from V and 9 bases from J; bases unmatched to any gene: 8. The germline gives CDR1 MNHNS, CDR2 SASEGT. Time point of the sample: time of PML onset. PML was confirmed by JC virus DNA in cerebrospinal fluid. All patients had prior interferon beta, and all PML patients were female. The data were obtained in a study of multiple sclerosis patients with progressive multifocal leukoencephalopathy. This was a survey-level run. Produced via immunoSEQ multiplex PCR; TCRdb's table is partial and in-frame only. The repertoire holds 30,000 or so clones, with about 87% as singletons. Findings and limits, study-wide: The findings' link to JC virus versus immunocompromise remained uncertain.

The receptor was isolated from a woman in her forties with progressive multifocal leukoencephalopathy. The sequencing here drew on PBMCs, taken from a patient treated with natalizumab. The V gene is TRBV6-1, the J gene TRBJ2-1; 14 bases line up with TRBD2. The CDR3 protein is CATRLAGGESEQFF. The DNA of the CDR3 is TGTGCCACAAGACTAGCGGGAGGGGAGAGTGAGCAGTTCTTC.